These T cell receptor beta chains were read from a single sample in a study of T cell changes during pregnancy in multiple sclerosis. The protocol was immunoSEQ multiplex PCR, while the TCRdb copy is restricted to in-frame clones and leaves out a portion. The sample yields 20,000 to 25,000 clones, less than 90% seen once. The material sequenced was CD8+ T cells from peripheral blood mononuclear cells, taken after pregnancy. The origin of the receptors is a female donor with multiple sclerosis, enrolled in a pregnancy study. Each CDR3 is given with its conserved first and last residue. Each record gives: J gene, CDR3 length, clone size, D gene, V gene, CDR3 DNA, CDR3 protein. A D gene is named only where the DNA matches it firmly. A row's size may be missing; if present it is once, few, many or a size class.

TRBJ2-7,16,.,.,TRBV18,TGTGCCAGCTCACCTCTTTCAGGAGGGGTCTCCTACGAGCAGTACTTC,CASSPLSGGVSYEQYF
TRBJ2-7,14,.,TRBD2,TRBV28,TGTGCCAGCAGCCCGGGACTAGATCCTTACGAGCAGTACTTC,CASSPGLDPYEQYF
TRBJ1-2,11,.,.,TRBV28,TGTGCCAGCAGTTACGACAGGGGCTACACCTTC,CASSYDRGYTF
TRBJ2-3,16,.,TRBD2,TRBV4-3,TGCGCCAGCAGCTACGCGCTAGCGGACTTCACAGATACGCAGTATTTT,CASSYALADFTDTQYF
TRBJ2-1,19,.,TRBD2,TRBV27,TGTGCCAGCAGTTTATTGCCCAGCGGGAGGGGACTATACTACAATGAGCAGTTCTTC,CASSLLPSGRGLYYNEQFF
TRBJ2-2,16,.,TRBD2,TRBV9,TGTGCCAGCAGCGAACGGACTAGCGGGAGCACCGGGGAGCTGTTTTTT,CASSERTSGSTGELFF
TRBJ2-7,15,.,TRBD1,TRBV4-1,TGCGCCAGCAGCCAAACCGGGACAGCAACCTACGAGCAGTACTTC,CASSQTGTATYEQYF
TRBJ2-1,12,.,TRBD2,TRBV28,TGTGCCAGCAGTTCGCCTAGCGGGGTGGGGGTCTTC,CASSSPSGVGVF
TRBJ2-1,15,.,TRBD2,TRBV5-6,TGTGCCAGCAGCTTGTTTCTAGCGGGAGGCGGAGAGCAGTTCTTC,CASSLFLAGGGEQFF
TRBJ2-7,15,once,.,TRBV4-1,TGCGCCAGCAGCCAAGAAGGCATAGGGAGCGACGAGCAGTACTTC,CASSQEGIGSDEQYF
TRBJ1-5,15,medium-sized,TRBD1,TRBV4-1,TGCGCCAGCAGCCCGACAGGGGTTAGCAATCAGCCCCAGCATTTT,CASSPTGVSNQPQHF
TRBJ2-3,17,.,TRBD2,TRBV7-2,TGTGCCAGCAGCTTAGCTGTTAGCGGGAGCGACACAGATACGCAGTATTTT,CASSLAVSGSDTDTQYF